This TCR beta chain was recovered during a study of control samples from healthy donors and cancer patients. Profiling relied on immunoSEQ multiplex PCR, and the TCRdb table lists in-frame clones only, not all of them. The sample lists 90,000 or so clones; about 89% were seen once. In germline, CDR1 is SGHTA, CDR2 FQGNSA. The ends were cut back, 3 bases at V and 7 bases at J, with 16 bases in the middle. The CDR3 is 15 amino acids. Sample: PBMCs. The clonotype originates from a woman aged 45-59 years with colorectal cancer. The chain links TRBV7-2 to TRBJ2-1; D is uncertain. The CDR3 DNA sequence: TGTGCCAGCAGCTTTCTAGGGCCCAAAAATAATGAGCAGTTCTTC. Translation gives CASSFLGPKNNEQFF.